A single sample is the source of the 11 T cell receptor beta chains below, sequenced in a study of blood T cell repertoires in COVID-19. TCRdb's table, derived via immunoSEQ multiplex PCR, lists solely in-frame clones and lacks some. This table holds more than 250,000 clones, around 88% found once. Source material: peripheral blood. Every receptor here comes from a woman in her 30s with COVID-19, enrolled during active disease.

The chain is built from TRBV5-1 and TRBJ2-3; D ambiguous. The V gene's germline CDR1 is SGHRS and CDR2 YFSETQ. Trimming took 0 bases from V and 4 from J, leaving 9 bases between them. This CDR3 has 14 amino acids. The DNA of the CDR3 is TGCGCCAGCAGCTTGGAATTACAAGCAGATACGCAGTATTTT. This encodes CASSLELQADTQYF.

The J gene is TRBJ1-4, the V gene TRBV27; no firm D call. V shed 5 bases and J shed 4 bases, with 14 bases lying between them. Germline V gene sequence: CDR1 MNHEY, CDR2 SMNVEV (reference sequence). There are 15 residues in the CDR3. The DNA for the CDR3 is TGTGCCAGCAGTCCCCGGGGAGGCTTTAATGAAAAACTGTTTTTT. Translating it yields CASSPRGGFNEKLFF.

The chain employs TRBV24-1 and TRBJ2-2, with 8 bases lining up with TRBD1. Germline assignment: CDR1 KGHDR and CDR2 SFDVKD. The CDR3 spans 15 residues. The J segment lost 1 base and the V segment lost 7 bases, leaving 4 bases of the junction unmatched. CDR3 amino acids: CATSTGTGNTGELFF. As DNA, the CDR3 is TGTGCCACCAGCACCGGGACAGGGAACACCGGGGAGCTGTTTTTT.

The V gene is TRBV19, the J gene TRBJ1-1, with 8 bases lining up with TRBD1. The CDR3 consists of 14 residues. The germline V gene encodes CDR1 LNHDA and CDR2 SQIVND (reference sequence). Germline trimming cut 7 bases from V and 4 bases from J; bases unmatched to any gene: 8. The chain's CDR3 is CASTPGGVGTEAFF. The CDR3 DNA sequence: TGTGCCAGTACCCCAGGGGGCGTTGGCACTGAAGCTTTCTTT.

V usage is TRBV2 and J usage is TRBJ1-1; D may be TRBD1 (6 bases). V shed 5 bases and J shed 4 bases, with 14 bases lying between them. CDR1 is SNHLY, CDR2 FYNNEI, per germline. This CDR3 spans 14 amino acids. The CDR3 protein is CASSKVLGGTEAFF. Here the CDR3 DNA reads TGTGCCAGCAGTAAGGTCCTAGGGGGCACTGAAGCTTTCTTT. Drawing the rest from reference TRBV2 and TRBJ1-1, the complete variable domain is EPEVTQTPSHQVTQMGQEVILRCVPISNHLYFYWYRQILGQKVEFLVSFYNNEISEKSEIFDDQFSVERPDGSNFTLKIRSTKLEDSAMYFCASSKVLGGTEAFFGQGTRLTVV.

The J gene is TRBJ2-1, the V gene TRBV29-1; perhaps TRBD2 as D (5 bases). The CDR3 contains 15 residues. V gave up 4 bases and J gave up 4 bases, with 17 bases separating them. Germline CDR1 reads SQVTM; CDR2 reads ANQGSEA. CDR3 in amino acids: CSVAGWGASYNEQFF. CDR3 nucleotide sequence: TGCAGCGTTGCTGGGTGGGGAGCTTCATACAATGAGCAGTTCTTC.

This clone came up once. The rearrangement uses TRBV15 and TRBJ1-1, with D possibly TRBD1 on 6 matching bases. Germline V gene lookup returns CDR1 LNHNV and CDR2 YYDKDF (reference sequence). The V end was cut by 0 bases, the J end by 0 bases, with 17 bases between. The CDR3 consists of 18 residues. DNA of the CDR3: TGTGCCACCAGCAGAGATCCCTCGACAGGTCCCATGAACACTGAAGCTTTCTTT. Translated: CATSRDPSTGPMNTEAFF.

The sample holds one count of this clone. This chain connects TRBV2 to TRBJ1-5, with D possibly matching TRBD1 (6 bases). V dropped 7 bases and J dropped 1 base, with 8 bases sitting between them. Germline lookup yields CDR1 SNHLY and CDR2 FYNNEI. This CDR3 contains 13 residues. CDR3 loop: CASNRESNQPQHF. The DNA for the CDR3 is TGTGCCAGCAACAGGGAGAGCAATCAGCCCCAGCATTTT.

The CDR3 bases are TGCGCCAGCAGCCAAGATCCAGGGGGGCGCACTGAAGCTTTCTTT. Translating gives CASSQDPGGRTEAFF. This chain joins TRBV4-1 and TRBJ1-1; 7 nucleotides line up with TRBD1. Germline V gene lookup returns CDR1 MGHRA and CDR2 YSYEKL. This CDR3 has 15 residues. Unmatched junction bases numbered 5, after V lost 0 bases and J lost 4 bases.

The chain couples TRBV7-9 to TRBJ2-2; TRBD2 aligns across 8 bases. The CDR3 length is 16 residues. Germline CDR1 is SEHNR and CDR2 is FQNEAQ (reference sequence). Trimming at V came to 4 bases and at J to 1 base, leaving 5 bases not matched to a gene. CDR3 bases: TGTGCCAGCAGCTCCCGGGAGGGAGGGAACACCGGGGAGCTGTTTTTT. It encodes CASSSREGGNTGELFF.

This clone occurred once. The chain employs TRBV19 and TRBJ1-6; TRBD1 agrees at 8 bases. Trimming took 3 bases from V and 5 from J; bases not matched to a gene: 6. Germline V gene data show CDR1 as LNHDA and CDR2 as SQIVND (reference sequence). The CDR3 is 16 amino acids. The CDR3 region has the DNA TGTGCCAGTAGTATGGGGACAGGAAACCATAATTCACCCCTCCACTTT. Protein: CASSMGTGNHNSPLHF.